The 20 T cell receptor beta chains presented below share a single source sample, sequenced in a study of T cell changes during pregnancy in multiple sclerosis. Produced via immunoSEQ multiplex PCR; TCRdb's table is partial and in-frame only. Of under 95,000 clones detected, roughly 91% appear once; the ten largest clones hold about 1.7%. This specimen consisted of peripheral blood, obtained after pregnancy. The receptors here all came from a female donor in good health, enrolled as a control in a pregnancy study.

This sequence joins TRBV19 and TRBJ2-3; TRBD2 agrees at 11 bases. The V and J ends lost 8 bases and 0 bases, in that order; junction bases with no gene match: 4. The CDR3 totals 15 residues. The germline V gene encodes CDR1 LNHDA and CDR2 SQIVND (reference sequence). This CDR3 is CASGLAGGSTDTQYF. CDR3 in DNA: TGTGCCAGTGGGCTAGCGGGGGGAAGCACAGATACGCAGTATTTT. The full variable domain, with the rest looked up from reference TRBV19 and TRBJ2-3, is DGGITQSPKYLFRKEGQNVTLSCEQNLNHDAMYWYRQDPGQGLRLIYYSQIVNDFQKGDIAEGYSVSREKKESFPLTVTSAQKNPTAFYLCASGLAGGSTDTQYFGPGTRLTVL.

The V and J genes are TRBV7-2 and TRBJ2-3, with 7 bases that match TRBD1. Losses at the gene ends were 5 bases for V and 2 bases for J; bases not matched to a gene: 7. This CDR3 spans 15 amino acids. Germline CDR1 SGHTA, CDR2 FQGNSA. The CDR3 spells CASSRDRWDTDTQYF. In nucleotides, the CDR3 is TGTGCCAGCAGCAGGGACAGATGGGACACAGATACGCAGTATTTT.

The chain links TRBV5-1 to TRBJ1-4, with 9 bases that match TRBD1. The CDR3 is 15 residues long. The V gene end was trimmed by 4 bases and the J gene end by 5 bases; junction bases not matched to a gene: 6. Germline CDR1 is SGHRS and CDR2 is YFSETQ. CDR3 sequence (DNA): TGCGCCAGCAGCCCAACCGGGACAGGGAATGAAAAACTGTTTTTT. It encodes CASSPTGTGNEKLFF.

A remark on this clone: The junction does not match germline at one end; this may be a read error. This sequence joins TRBV9 and TRBJ2-3; D call uncertain. Germline CDR1 SGDLS, CDR2 YYNGEE. This CDR3 has 12 amino acids. The CDR3 bases are TGTGTCAGCAGCCCAGGCACAGATACGCAGTATTTT. Translation: CVSSPGTDTQYF.

This rearrangement joins TRBV28 to TRBJ2-2; 8 bases agree with TRBD1. This CDR3 spans 15 amino acids. Per the germline V gene, CDR1 is MDHEN and CDR2 is SYDVKM. V shed 4 bases and J 5 bases; nucleotides not matched to a gene: 6. The CDR3 nucleotides are TGTGCCAGCAGTTACGGACAGGGCTTGACCGGGGAGCTGTTTTTT. Protein sequence: CASSYGQGLTGELFF.

As to this clone: Distinct nucleotide sequences in the sample also encode this CDR3. The rearrangement joins TRBV15 to TRBJ2-5, with D perhaps matching TRBD2 (5 bases). Germline-derived CDR1 and CDR2 are LNHNV and YYDKDF (reference sequence). Trimming removed 1 base at V and 4 bases at J, with 10 bases between. This CDR3 region has 14 residues. The CDR3 nucleotides are TGTGCCACCAGCAGAGTACGGAGCGGAGAGACCCAGTACTTC. Translated: CATSRVRSGETQYF.

The rearrangement joins TRBV5-8 to TRBJ2-2; 9 nucleotides align to TRBD2. Germline CDR1 reads SGHTS; CDR2 reads YDEGEE. With V trimmed by 5 bases and J by 6 bases, 5 bases remained unmatched. The CDR3 contains 14 residues. The CDR3 sequence: CASRRSGGSGELFF. DNA of the CDR3: TGTGCCAGCAGACGGAGCGGGGGGTCCGGGGAGCTGTTTTTT.

CDR3 loop: CASRGQGAIYSNQPQHF. The CDR3 nucleotides read TGTGCCAGTAGAGGACAGGGGGCCATCTATAGCAATCAGCCCCAGCATTTT. This chain links TRBV19 with TRBJ1-5; TRBD1 matches 11 bases. V trimming: 6 bases; J trimming: 0 bases; junction bases outside the gene matches: 7. Germline assignment: CDR1 LNHDA and CDR2 SQIVND (reference sequence). The CDR3 contains 17 residues.

The rearrangement links TRBV5-1 to TRBJ1-4, with 7 bases matching TRBD1. V trimming: 2 bases; J trimming: 8 bases; junction bases outside the gene matches: 6. The CDR3 is 14 amino acids. The V gene's germline CDR1 is SGHRS and CDR2 YFSETQ. The CDR3 DNA reads TGCGCCAGCAGCTTACAGGGGTTAAACGAAAAACTGTTTTTT. Protein sequence: CASSLQGLNEKLFF.

This clone appeared a single time. This chain joins TRBV6-5 and TRBJ1-1; D unclear. Trimming shortened V by 3 bases and J by 3 bases, and 14 bases separated the two germline ends. The CDR3 is 15 residues long. CDR1 is MNHEY and CDR2 is SVGAGI in the germline V gene. CDR3 sequence: CASSYFLERDTEAFF. The CDR3 DNA sequence: TGTGCCAGCAGTTATTTCCTCGAGCGGGACACTGAAGCTTTCTTT.

CDR3 loop: CASSATGTGGSDTQYF. The CDR3 bases are TGTGCCAGCAGCGCAACCGGGACAGGGGGGTCAGATACGCAGTATTTT. The chain has TRBV9 and TRBJ2-3; 11 nucleotides line up with TRBD1. The V segment lost 3 bases and the J segment 4 bases; nucleotides outside the gene matches: 7. Germline V gene lookup returns CDR1 SGDLS and CDR2 YYNGEE. This CDR3 region has 16 residues.

The chain is built from TRBV21-1 and TRBJ2-2; the table's D call, TRBD2, has no DNA check behind it. TRBV21-1 represents a pseudogene. This CDR3 region has 15 residues. CDR3 in amino acids: CASSRGPGFAGELFF. The CDR3 DNA reads as TGTGCCAGCAGCCGTGGCCCGGGGTTCGCCGGGGAGCTGTTTTTT.

This rearrangement joins TRBV19 to TRBJ2-6; D is possibly TRBD2 (5 bases). Per the germline V gene, CDR1 is LNHDA and CDR2 is SQIVND (reference sequence). The CDR3 extends over 17 amino acids. V lost 2 bases, J lost 1 base, and 12 bases lay in between. CDR3 amino acids: CASSIRGSPSGANVLTF. CDR3 DNA: TGTGCCAGTAGTATACGGGGTAGCCCTTCTGGGGCCAACGTCCTGACTTTC.

This rearrangement joins TRBV19 to TRBJ2-2; 8 nucleotides agree with TRBD1. V was clipped by 11 bases and J by 5 bases; unmatched bases: 10. Looked up from germline, CDR1 is LNHDA and CDR2 is SQIVND (reference sequence). The CDR3 covers 14 residues. The chain's CDR3 is CAASTTGGTGELFF. DNA of the CDR3: TGTGCCGCATCAACTACAGGGGGAACCGGGGAGCTGTTTTTT.

The rearrangement links TRBV28 to TRBJ2-7; 9 nucleotides line up with TRBD2. Germline V CDR1 and CDR2: MDHEN, SYDVKM. The trim removed 8 bases at V and 1 base at J, leaving 9 bases unmatched. The CDR3 is 15 residues long. This CDR3 reads CASGLSGGSSYEQYF. Written as DNA, the CDR3 is TGTGCCAGCGGCCTAAGCGGGGGGTCGTCCTACGAGCAGTACTTC.

This chain links TRBV7-2 with TRBJ1-5; TRBD1 matches 7 bases. The germline V gene has CDR1 SGHTA and CDR2 FQGNSA. The CDR3 consists of 13 residues. The J segment lost 6 bases and the V segment lost 5 bases, leaving 4 bases of the junction unmatched. The CDR3 here is CASSVQGSQPQHF. CDR3 sequence (DNA): TGTGCCAGCAGCGTACAGGGGTCTCAGCCCCAGCATTTT. Full variable domain (outside the CDR3, taken from reference TRBV7-2 and TRBJ1-5): GAGVSQSPSNKVTEKGKDVELRCDPISGHTALYWYRQSLGQGLEFLIYFQGNSAPDKSGLPSDRFSAERTGGSVSTLTIQRTQQEDSAVYLCASSVQGSQPQHFGDGTRLSIL.

CDR3 protein: CASMDRAPSYEQYF. The CDR3 DNA sequence: TGTGCCAGCATGGACAGGGCTCCCTCCTACGAGCAGTACTTC. The chain carries TRBV28 and TRBJ2-7; TRBD1 agrees at 8 bases. With 7 bases clipped from V and 0 bases from J, the junction kept 5 bases outside the gene matches. The CDR3 runs 14 residues. Germline V gene lookup returns CDR1 MDHEN and CDR2 SYDVKM.

The genes are TRBV7-9 and TRBJ1-3; tentative D call: TRBD1 (5 bases). CDR1 and CDR2 (germline): SEHNR, FQNEAQ (reference sequence). The CDR3 has 12 residues. The DNA of the CDR3 is TGTGCTTCCCGGGGGAACGGAAACACCATATATTTT. Amino acid sequence: CASRGNGNTIYF. Full variable domain (missing parts from reference TRBV7-9 and TRBJ1-3): DTGVSQNPRHKITKRGQNVTFRCDPISEHNRLYWYRQTLGQGPEFLTYFQNEAQLEKSRLLSDRFSAERPKGSFSTLEIQRTEQGDSAMYLCASRGNGNTIYFGEGSWLTVV.

The V and J genes are TRBV28 and TRBJ1-6, with D uncertain. The CDR3 totals 14 residues. Germline V gene data show CDR1 as MDHEN and CDR2 as SYDVKM. The V and J ends lost 6 bases and 0 bases respectively, with 6 bases between them. As DNA, the CDR3 is TGTGCCAGCAGGCGTGGCTCCTATAATTCACCCCTCCACTTT. It encodes CASRRGSYNSPLHF.

The chain employs TRBV5-1 and TRBJ2-5; TRBD1 is a possible D gene (6 bases). The CDR3 runs 14 residues. The germline V gene encodes CDR1 SGHRS and CDR2 YFSETQ. The V end was cut by 7 bases, the J end by 3 bases, with 16 bases between. This CDR3 is CASSQGLWEETQYF. In nucleotides, the CDR3 is TGCGCCAGCTCACAGGGCCTTTGGGAAGAGACCCAGTACTTC.